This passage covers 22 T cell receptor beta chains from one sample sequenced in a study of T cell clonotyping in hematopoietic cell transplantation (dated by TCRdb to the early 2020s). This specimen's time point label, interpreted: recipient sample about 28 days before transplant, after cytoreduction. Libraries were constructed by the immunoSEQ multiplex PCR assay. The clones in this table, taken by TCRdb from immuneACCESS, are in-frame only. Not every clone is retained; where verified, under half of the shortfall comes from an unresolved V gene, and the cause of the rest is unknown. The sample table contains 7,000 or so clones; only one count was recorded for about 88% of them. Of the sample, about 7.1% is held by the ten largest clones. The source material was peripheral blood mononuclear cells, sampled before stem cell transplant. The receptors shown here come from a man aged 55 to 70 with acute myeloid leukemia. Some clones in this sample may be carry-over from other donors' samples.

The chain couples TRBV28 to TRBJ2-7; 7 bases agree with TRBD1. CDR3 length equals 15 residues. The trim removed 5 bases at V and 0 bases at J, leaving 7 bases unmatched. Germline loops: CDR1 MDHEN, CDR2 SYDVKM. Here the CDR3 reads CASSMDRSSSYEQYF. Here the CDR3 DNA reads TGTGCCAGCAGTATGGACAGGTCGTCCTCCTACGAGCAGTACTTC.

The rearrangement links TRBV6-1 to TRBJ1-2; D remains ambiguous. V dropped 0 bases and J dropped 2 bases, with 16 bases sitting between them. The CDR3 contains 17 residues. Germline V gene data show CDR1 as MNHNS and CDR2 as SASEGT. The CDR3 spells CASSEALGYDDNYGYTF. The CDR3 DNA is TGTGCCAGCAGTGAAGCGCTCGGGTACGACGACAACTATGGCTACACCTTC.

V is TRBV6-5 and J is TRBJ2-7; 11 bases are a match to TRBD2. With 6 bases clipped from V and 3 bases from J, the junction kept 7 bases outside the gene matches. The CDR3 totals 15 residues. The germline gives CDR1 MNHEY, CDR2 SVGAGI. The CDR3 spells CASSPIAGGLYEQYF. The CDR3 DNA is TGTGCCAGCAGCCCAATAGCGGGGGGGCTCTACGAGCAGTACTTC.

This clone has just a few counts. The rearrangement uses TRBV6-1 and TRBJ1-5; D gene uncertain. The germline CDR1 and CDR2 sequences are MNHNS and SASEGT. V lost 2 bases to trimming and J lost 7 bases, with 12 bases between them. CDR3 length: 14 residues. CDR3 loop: CASSEYGIEQPQHF. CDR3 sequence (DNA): TGTGCCAGCAGTGAATACGGGATCGAACAGCCCCAGCATTTT.

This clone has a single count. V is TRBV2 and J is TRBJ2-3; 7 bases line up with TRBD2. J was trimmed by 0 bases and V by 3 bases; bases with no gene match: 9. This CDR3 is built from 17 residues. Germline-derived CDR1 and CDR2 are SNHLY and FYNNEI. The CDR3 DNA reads TGTGCCAGCAGTGACCGAGGGCTAGCGGCTAGCACAGATACGCAGTATTTT. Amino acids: CASSDRGLAASTDTQYF. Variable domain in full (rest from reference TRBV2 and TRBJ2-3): EPEVTQTPSHQVTQMGQEVILRCVPISNHLYFYWYRQILGQKVEFLVSFYNNEISEKSEIFDDQFSVERPDGSNFTLKIRSTKLEDSAMYFCASSDRGLAASTDTQYFGPGTRLTVL.

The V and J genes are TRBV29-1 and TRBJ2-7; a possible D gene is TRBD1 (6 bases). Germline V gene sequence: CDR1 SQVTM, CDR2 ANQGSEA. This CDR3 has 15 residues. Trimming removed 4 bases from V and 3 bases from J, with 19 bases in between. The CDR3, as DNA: TGCAGCGTTGTAAGTTGGACAGCAAAGGACTACGAGCAGTACTTC. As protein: CSVVSWTAKDYEQYF.

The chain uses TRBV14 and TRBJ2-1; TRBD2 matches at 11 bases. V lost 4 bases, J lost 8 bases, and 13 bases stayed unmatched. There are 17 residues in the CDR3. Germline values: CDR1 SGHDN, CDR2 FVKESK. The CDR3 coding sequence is TGTGCCAGCAGCCCCCAACGAGGGACTAGCGGTACGTATGAGCAGTTCTTC. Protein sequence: CASSPQRGTSGTYEQFF.

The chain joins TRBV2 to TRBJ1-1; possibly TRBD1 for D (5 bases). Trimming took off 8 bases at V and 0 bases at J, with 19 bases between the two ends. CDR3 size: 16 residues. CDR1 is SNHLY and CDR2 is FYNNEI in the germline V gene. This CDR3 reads CASGKSLRGMNTEAFF. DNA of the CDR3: TGTGCCAGCGGGAAGAGTCTTCGGGGGATGAACACTGAAGCTTTCTTT.

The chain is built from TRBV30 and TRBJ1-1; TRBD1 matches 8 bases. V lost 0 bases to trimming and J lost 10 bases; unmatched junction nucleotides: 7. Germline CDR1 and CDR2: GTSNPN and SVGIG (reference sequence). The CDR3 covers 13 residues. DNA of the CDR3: TGTGCCTGGAGTGTAGGGGCAGGGGGCCGAGCTTTCTTT. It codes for CAWSVGAGGRAFF.

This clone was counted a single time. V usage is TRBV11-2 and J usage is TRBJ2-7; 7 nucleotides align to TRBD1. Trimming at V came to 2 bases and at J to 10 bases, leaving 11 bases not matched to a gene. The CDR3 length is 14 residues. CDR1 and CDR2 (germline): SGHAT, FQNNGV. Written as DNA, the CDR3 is TGTGCCAGCAGCTTACTTACGGGAAACAGGGGACAGTACTTC. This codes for CASSLLTGNRGQYF.

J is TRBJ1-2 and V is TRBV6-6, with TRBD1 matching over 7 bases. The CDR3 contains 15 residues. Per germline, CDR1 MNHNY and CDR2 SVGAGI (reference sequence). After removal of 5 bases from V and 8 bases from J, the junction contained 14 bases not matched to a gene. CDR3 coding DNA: TGTGCCAGCAGTATCCTGACAGGGCGTGTAGGAGGCTACACCTTC. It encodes CASSILTGRVGGYTF.

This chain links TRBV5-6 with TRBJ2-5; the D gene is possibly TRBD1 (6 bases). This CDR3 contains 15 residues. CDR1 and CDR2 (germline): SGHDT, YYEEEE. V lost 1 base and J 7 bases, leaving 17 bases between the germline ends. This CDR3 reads CASSLLGGRLGTQYF. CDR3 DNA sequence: TGTGCCAGCAGCTTGCTAGGGGGTCGGTTGGGGACCCAGTACTTC.

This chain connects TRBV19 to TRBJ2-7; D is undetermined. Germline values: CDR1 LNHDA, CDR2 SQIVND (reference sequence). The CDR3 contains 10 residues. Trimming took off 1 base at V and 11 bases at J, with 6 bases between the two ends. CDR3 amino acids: CASSIGVKYF. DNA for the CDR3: TGTGCCAGTAGTATAGGGGTGAAGTACTTC.

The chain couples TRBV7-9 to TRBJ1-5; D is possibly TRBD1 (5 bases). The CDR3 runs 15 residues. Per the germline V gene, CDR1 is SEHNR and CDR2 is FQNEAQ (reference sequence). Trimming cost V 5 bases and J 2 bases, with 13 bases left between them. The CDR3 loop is CASSPTGVGNQPQHF. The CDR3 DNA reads TGTGCCAGCAGCCCGACGGGGGTAGGCAATCAGCCCCAGCATTTT.

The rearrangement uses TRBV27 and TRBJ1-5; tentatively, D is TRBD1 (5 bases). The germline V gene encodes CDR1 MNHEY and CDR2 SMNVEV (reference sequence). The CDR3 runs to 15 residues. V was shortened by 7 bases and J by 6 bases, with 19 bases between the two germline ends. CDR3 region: CASTPGDRSSQPQHF. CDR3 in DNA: TGTGCCAGCACCCCGGGGGACCGCAGTAGTCAGCCCCAGCATTTT.

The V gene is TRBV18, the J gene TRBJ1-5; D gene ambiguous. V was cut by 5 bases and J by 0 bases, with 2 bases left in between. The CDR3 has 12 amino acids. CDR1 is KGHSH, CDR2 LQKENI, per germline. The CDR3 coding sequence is TGTGCCAGCTCAGTTAGCAATCAGCCCCAGCATTTT. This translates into CASSVSNQPQHF.

The CDR3 region has the DNA TGTGCCAGCAGTAACGGACCCAAAGCAACTAATGAAAAACTGTTTTTT. Translated: CASSNGPKATNEKLFF. The chain recombines TRBV25-1 with TRBJ1-4; no clear D gene. Germline-derived CDR1 and CDR2 are MGHDK and SYGVNS. This CDR3 is built from 16 residues. V was shortened by 5 bases and J by 0 bases, with 13 bases between the two germline ends.

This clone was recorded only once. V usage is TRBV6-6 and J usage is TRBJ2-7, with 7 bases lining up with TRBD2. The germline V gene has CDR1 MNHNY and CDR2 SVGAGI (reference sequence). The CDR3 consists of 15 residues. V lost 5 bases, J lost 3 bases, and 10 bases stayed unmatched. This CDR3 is CASSMKRELGYEQYF. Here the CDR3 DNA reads TGTGCCAGCAGTATGAAGCGGGAACTGGGCTACGAGCAGTACTTC.

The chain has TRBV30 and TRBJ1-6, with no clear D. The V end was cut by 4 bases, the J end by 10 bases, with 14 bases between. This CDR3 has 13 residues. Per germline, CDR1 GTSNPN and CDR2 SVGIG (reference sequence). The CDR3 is CAWNGLAGSPLHF. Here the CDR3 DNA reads TGTGCCTGGAACGGGCTGGCCGGATCACCCCTCCACTTT.

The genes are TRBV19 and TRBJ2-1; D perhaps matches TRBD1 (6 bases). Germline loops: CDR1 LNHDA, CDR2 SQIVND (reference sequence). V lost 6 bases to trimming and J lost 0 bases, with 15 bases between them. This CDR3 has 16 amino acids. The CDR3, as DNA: TGTGCCAGTAGCGATACAGGGCTCAGCTCCTACAATGAGCAGTTCTTC. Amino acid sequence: CASSDTGLSSYNEQFF.

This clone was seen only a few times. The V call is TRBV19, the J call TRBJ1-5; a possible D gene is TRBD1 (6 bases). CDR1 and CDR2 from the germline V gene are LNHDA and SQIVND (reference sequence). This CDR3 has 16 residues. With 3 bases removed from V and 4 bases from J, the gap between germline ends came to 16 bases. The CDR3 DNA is TGTGCCAGTAGTATGGCAGGACAGAGGATAAATCAGCCCCAGCATTTT. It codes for CASSMAGQRINQPQHF.

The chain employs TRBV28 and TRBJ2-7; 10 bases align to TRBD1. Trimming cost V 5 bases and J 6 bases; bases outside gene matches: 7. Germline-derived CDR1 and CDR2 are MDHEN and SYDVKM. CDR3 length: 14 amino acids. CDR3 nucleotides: TGTGCCAGCAGTCCCGGGGACAGGGGTCGCGAGCAGTACTTC. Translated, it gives CASSPGDRGREQYF.